The clone carrying this TCR beta chain was recorded at least ten times. Its cognate antigen is unknown. Libraries of TCR beta came from quantitative 5'-RACE with molecular barcodes. Each CDR3 protein gets one entry after TCRdb re-called the 5' RACE reads with MiXCR. Here the sample spans about 160,000 distinct CDR3 sequences, around 16% being singletons. This entry belongs to a study of CD8 T cells in ankylosing spondylitis. Broader study findings: Researchers reportedly found disease-linked clones significantly enriched in matched ankylosing spondylitis synovial fluid.

Germline-derived CDR1 and CDR2 are DFQATT and SNEGSKA (reference sequence). Trimming cost V 3 bases and J 4 bases; bases outside gene matches: 8. This CDR3 is 16 amino acids long. The receptor's source is a male donor with ankylosing spondylitis or in good health (not recorded which). J is TRBJ2-3 and V is TRBV20-1; TRBD2 matches 12 bases. Sequences were obtained from blood, either unsorted or a sorted T cell fraction (not recorded which). The CDR3 sequence: CSASGPTSGSADTQYF. CDR3 in DNA: TGCAGTGCTAGTGGTCCGACTAGCGGGAGTGCAGATACGCAGTATTTT.